This T cell receptor beta chain was captured in a study of blood T cell repertoires in COVID-19. Study in general: Researchers got acute and convalescent COVID-19 samples from the United States, Italy and Spain. The analysed material was cDNA or gDNA that came from T cells, B-cell-depleted T cells, or PBMCs.

This clone is a singleton in its sample. CDR1 DFQATT and CDR2 SNEGSKA come from the germline V gene (reference sequence). After removal of 3 bases from V and 1 base from J, the junction contained 5 bases not matched to a gene. This CDR3 contains 15 residues. Original analysis: Reference gene primers were amplified, and this amplification served to estimate nucleated cell counts. Sequencing used immunoSEQ multiplex PCR; TCRdb keeps in-frame clones, though not all of them. The DNA was the basis for D and trimming; V, J and clone size are from that table. The table includes 100,000 to 150,000 clones, roughly 82% detected once.

The sequencing sample was made of peripheral blood. The V call is TRBV20-1, the J call TRBJ1-2; 10 nucleotides line up with TRBD1. The sequence was obtained from a human donor in a cohort sampled during active COVID-19. CDR3: CSASRQGADNYGYTF. The CDR3 nucleotides read TGCAGTGCTAGTCGACAGGGGGCGGATAACTATGGCTACACCTTC.